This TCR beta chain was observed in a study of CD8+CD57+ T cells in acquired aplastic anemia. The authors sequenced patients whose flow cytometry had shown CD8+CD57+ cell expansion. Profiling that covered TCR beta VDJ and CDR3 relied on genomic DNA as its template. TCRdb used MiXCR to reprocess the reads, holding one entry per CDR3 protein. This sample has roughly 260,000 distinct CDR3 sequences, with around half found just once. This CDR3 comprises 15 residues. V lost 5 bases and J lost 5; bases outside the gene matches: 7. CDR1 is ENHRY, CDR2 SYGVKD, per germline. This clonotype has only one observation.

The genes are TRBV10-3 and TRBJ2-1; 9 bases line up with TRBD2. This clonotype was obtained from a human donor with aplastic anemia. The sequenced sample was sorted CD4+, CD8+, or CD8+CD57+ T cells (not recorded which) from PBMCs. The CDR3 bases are TGTGCCATCAGTTGGGCTAGCGGGGATGACAATGAGCAGTTCTTC. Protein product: CAISWASGDDNEQFF.